This T cell receptor (beta chain) was sequenced for a study of blood T cell repertoires in COVID-19. Whole-study context: Some COVID-19 samples were acute and others convalescent; all came from the United States, Italy and Spain.

Participants were aged roughly 18 to 90 years, lived in 20 to 30 US areas, and enrolled virtually. Self-reported history from a screening survey and questionnaire set each donor's cohort. Per the original methods: Scientists estimated how many nucleated cells there were by amplifying reference gene primers. Using immunoSEQ multiplex PCR, the repertoire was profiled, and TCRdb retains in-frame clones only, with some absent. For V, J and clone size, that table is used; D and trimming come from the DNA. The profile shows some 230,000 clones, about 80% of them singletons. V shed 3 bases and J shed 3 bases, with 8 bases lying between them. The CDR3 consists of 13 residues. The germline CDR1 and CDR2 sequences are SGHTA and FQGNSA. This clone was seen only a few times.

The specimen sequenced was PBMCs or T cells enriched from blood (not recorded which). The receptor was derived from a woman between 40 and 50 years old with acute COVID-19. The chain links TRBV7-2 to TRBJ1-1; no reliable D call. The CDR3 sequence: CASSFMRDTEAFF. The CDR3 DNA is TGTGCCAGCAGCTTCATGAGGGACACTGAAGCTTTCTTT.